A single sample gave rise to the 13 T cell receptor beta chains below, sequenced in a study of regulatory T cells in long-lasting Graves disease. Time point indicated: persistent/refractory GD, antithyroid drugs over 5 years with positive TRAb. RNA isolated from PBMCs was used to make the TCR library. Sequencing libraries for TCR beta were prepared with iRepertoire HTBI primers and Arm-PCR of CDR3 regions. TCRdb used MiXCR to reprocess the multiplex PCR reads, holding one entry per CDR3 protein. Of over 650,000 distinct CDR3 sequences listed, around 30% are singletons. This sample comprised peripheral blood mononuclear cells (PBMCs), obtained when the disease was refractory, from a patient treated with antithyroid drugs. These receptors came from a female donor with Graves disease.

This clonotype has ten or more counts. The V and J genes are TRBV28 and TRBJ1-1, with 8 bases matching TRBD1. J was trimmed by 1 base and V by 4 bases; bases with no gene match: 5. The CDR3 runs 15 residues. Germline CDR1 and CDR2: MDHEN and SYDVKM. CDR3 nucleotide sequence: TGTGCCAGCAGTTCGCAGGGGGCGAGGAACACTGAAGCTTTCTTT. It codes for CASSSQGARNTEAFF.

The chain has TRBV5-4 and TRBJ1-2; 9 positions match TRBD1. CDR1 SGHNT and CDR2 YYREEE come from the germline V gene (reference sequence). V gave up 4 bases and J gave up 4 bases; unmatched junction bases: 8. The CDR3 length is 15 residues. CDR3 loop: CASSHPTGGGYGYTF. CDR3 in DNA: TGTGCCAGCAGCCACCCGACAGGGGGGGGCTATGGCTACACCTTC.

This clonotype was picked up a small number of times. V and J are TRBV6-1 and TRBJ2-2, with a possible D match to TRBD1 (5 bases). CDR1 MNHNS and CDR2 SASEGT come from the germline V gene. The V and J ends lost 8 bases and 6 bases respectively, with 13 bases between them. CDR3 length equals 13 residues. In DNA form, the CDR3 reads TGTGCCAGCGGCAGGGAAGATGCCGGGGAGCTGTTTTTT. This encodes CASGREDAGELFF.

This clonotype was picked up one time. V gene TRBV4-1 combines with J gene TRBJ2-3; D is undetermined. V was trimmed by 0 bases and J by 2 bases, leaving 9 bases between them. In germline, CDR1 is MGHRA, CDR2 YSYEKL. CDR3 length: 15 amino acids. CDR3 protein: CASSQEVTYTDTQYF. CDR3 DNA sequence: TGCGCCAGCAGCCAAGAGGTGACCTACACAGATACGCAGTATTTT.

In its sample, this clonotype was seen many times. V usage is TRBV12-3 or TRBV12-4 and J usage is TRBJ1-1; D gene uncertain. The CDR3 totals 14 residues. Between the trimmed V and J ends, which lost 5 bases and 5 bases, there was a span of 15 bases. The CDR3 protein is CASSVTRGGTEAFF. CDR3 DNA sequence: TGTGCCAGCAGTGTTACCCGGGGAGGTACTGAAGCTTTCTTT.

The gene calls are TRBV20-1 and TRBJ1-5; unclear D gene. V was clipped by 3 bases and J by 0 bases, with 9 bases between them. The CDR3 extends over 14 amino acids. Per the germline V gene, CDR1 is DFQATT and CDR2 is SNEGSKA (reference sequence). CDR3 sequence (DNA): TGCAGTGCTAGTGAGGGTTATAGCAATCAGCCCCAGCATTTT. Residues: CSASEGYSNQPQHF.

This clonotype occurred a few times. The chain couples TRBV28 to TRBJ2-3, with 11 bases identical to TRBD2. Germline assignment: CDR1 MDHEN and CDR2 SYDVKM. Trimming took 8 bases from V and 4 from J; bases not matched to a gene: 5. The CDR3 is made up of 14 amino acids. The CDR3 reads CASALAGVPDTQYF. The CDR3 bases are TGTGCCAGCGCACTAGCGGGAGTTCCAGATACGCAGTATTTT.

This clonotype has ten or more counts. The chain uses TRBV12-5 and TRBJ2-7; no definite D call. The CDR3 covers 13 residues. V lost 7 bases and J lost 4, with 14 bases in between. Germline-derived CDR1 and CDR2 are LGHNT and FRNRAP. This CDR3 is CASAPPPEYEQYF. The CDR3 region has the DNA TGTGCTAGTGCCCCCCCCCCGGAATACGAGCAGTACTTC.

The genes are TRBV3-1 and TRBJ2-2; no clear D gene. CDR3 length: 16 residues. CDR1 is LGHDT and CDR2 is YNNKEL in the germline V gene (reference sequence). Deletions cut 0 bases from V and 2 bases from J, with 10 bases between. CDR3 nucleotide sequence: TGTGCCAGCAGCCAAGATCTTGGGATAAACACCGGGGAGCTGTTTTTT. It codes for CASSQDLGINTGELFF.

Ten or more counts support this clonotype. V gene TRBV29-1 combines with J gene TRBJ2-7; TRBD1 aligns across 8 bases. The CDR3 sequence is 15 residues long. Trimming removed 6 bases from V and 2 bases from J; junction bases left unmatched: 12. Per germline, CDR1 SQVTM and CDR2 ANQGSEA. This CDR3 is CSVDRTGTGPYEQYF. The CDR3, as DNA: TGCAGCGTGGATCGCACCGGGACAGGACCCTACGAGCAGTACTTC.

This clonotype showed up many times. The V gene is TRBV27, the J gene TRBJ2-7; either TRBD1 or TRBD2 may supply D (5 bases each). The CDR3 extends over 14 amino acids. Germline CDR1 reads MNHEY; CDR2 reads SMNVEV (reference sequence). The V and J ends lost 5 bases and 8 bases respectively, with 19 bases between them. DNA for the CDR3: TGTGCCAGCAGTCCTCTCCGGGGACCTCAGAAGCAGTACTTC. Protein sequence: CASSPLRGPQKQYF.

V and J are TRBV27 and TRBJ2-7; D may be TRBD2 (5 bases). The germline CDR1 and CDR2 sequences are MNHEY and SMNVEV (reference sequence). This CDR3 comprises 17 residues. The germline V and J ends were trimmed by 3 bases and 5 bases, with 23 bases remaining between them. CDR3 protein: CASSLIRTNGVVHEQYF. CDR3 coding DNA: TGTGCCAGCAGTTTGATTAGGACGAACGGGGTAGTTCACGAGCAGTACTTC.

The CDR3 region has the DNA TGTGCCAGCAGCTTAGACAGCGAAGATGAAAAACTGTTTTTT. This codes for CASSLDSEDEKLFF. The rearrangement uses TRBV13 and TRBJ1-4; D is unclear. The germline V gene has CDR1 PRHDT and CDR2 FYEKMQ (reference sequence). This CDR3 is built from 14 residues. V was cut by 1 base and J by 6 bases, with 9 bases left in between.